This T cell receptor (beta chain) was recovered during a study of control samples from healthy donors and cancer patients (dated by TCRdb to 2020 to 2022). The library was built by means of the immunoSEQ multiplex PCR assay. The table was pulled from immuneACCESS by TCRdb, which kept in-frame rearrangements only. Such tables lose some clones; where checked, under half of the loss comes from unresolved V genes, and the rest has no known cause. A total of tens of thousands of clones appear in this sample, roughly 82% of them only once. The ten largest clones add up to over 7.5% of the sample. This clone was counted once. Its antigen is currently not known. No base quality information exists; no much larger clone differs at one position. As encoded in the germline V gene, CDR1 is MDHEN while CDR2 is SYDVKM. V drops 5 bases and J drops 3 bases, leaving 13 bases in between. The CDR3 covers 14 residues, taking in both the cysteine and the phenylalanine. Only CDR3 DNA is held: 42 bases, read in frame from base 1.

This clonotype was obtained from a woman aged 55-75 years in good health. Input material: blood. This chain joins TRBV28 to TRBJ1-1, with the D gene call left open. The CDR3 is CASSLGSTHTEAFF. The DNA is TGTGCCAGCAGTCTGGGTAGCACACACACTGAAGCTTTCTTT.